What follows are 23 T cell receptor beta chains derived from one specimen sequenced in a study of response to subunit inactivated influenza vaccine. Each CDR3 protein gets one entry after TCRdb re-called the RT-PCR reads with MiXCR. This table has about 310,000 distinct CDR3 sequences, roughly 20% appearing once. This specimen was PBMCs from blood, taken 21 months after vaccination. These receptors all come from a man between 50 and 75 years old who received an inactivated influenza vaccine.

This clonotype was counted between two and nine times. The rearrangement joins TRBV4-1 to TRBJ2-7; D is perhaps TRBD2 (5 bases). CDR3 length: 16 amino acids. V was cut by 4 bases and J by 2 bases, with 18 bases left in between. Germline CDR1 MGHRA, CDR2 YSYEKL. This chain's CDR3 is CASSPAGNTGTYEQYF. In nucleotides, the CDR3 is TGCGCCAGCAGCCCGGCCGGGAACACTGGAACCTACGAGCAGTACTTC.

There are a few counts of this clonotype. This sequence joins TRBV4-2 and TRBJ1-1, with TRBD1 matching 9 bases. J gave up 7 bases and V 2 bases, and 8 bases lay outside the gene matches. The CDR3 covers 15 residues. Germline V gene lookup returns CDR1 LGHNA and CDR2 YNFKEQ. The CDR3 DNA is TGTGCCAGCAGCCAACAACAGGGGGCGAAATATGAAGCTTTCTTT. Protein sequence: CASSQQQGAKYEAFF.

This clonotype occurred a few times. This sequence joins TRBV4-1 and TRBJ1-3; perhaps TRBD1 as D (5 bases). With 3 bases removed from V and 2 bases from J, the gap between germline ends came to 8 bases. CDR1 is MGHRA and CDR2 is YSYEKL in the germline V gene. CDR3 length: 14 amino acids. The CDR3: CASSHGGPGNTIYF. The CDR3 nucleotides read TGCGCCAGCAGCCATGGGGGTCCTGGAAACACCATATATTTT.

In its sample, this clonotype was seen a few times. V gene TRBV20-1 combines with J gene TRBJ1-1; TRBD1 aligns across 7 bases. J was trimmed by 4 bases and V by 5 bases; bases with no gene match: 4. Germline CDR1 is DFQATT and CDR2 is SNEGSKA (reference sequence). The CDR3 length is 12 residues. CDR3 protein: CSADRVSTEAFF. For the CDR3, the DNA is TGCAGTGCTGACAGGGTGTCCACTGAAGCTTTCTTT.

The V and J genes are TRBV12-3 or TRBV12-4 and TRBJ2-1; D gene unclear. V was pared by 5 bases and J by 6 bases, with 17 bases between. This CDR3 is built from 15 residues. The CDR3 nucleotides are TGTGCCAGCAGTCCTCAGGCTAACAAGGGCAATGAGCAGTTCTTC. This translates into CASSPQANKGNEQFF.

This clonotype was observed a few times. The chain couples TRBV25-1 to TRBJ1-1, with D maybe TRBD1 (6 bases). Deletions cut 4 bases from V and 0 bases from J, with 9 bases between. Per germline, CDR1 MGHDK and CDR2 SYGVNS. CDR3 length equals 14 residues. The CDR3 spells CASSGTAMNTEAFF. The CDR3, as DNA: TGTGCCAGCAGTGGGACAGCCATGAACACTGAAGCTTTCTTT.

This clonotype was observed many times. The chain has TRBV20-1 and TRBJ1-1; D remains unclear. The CDR3 is 14 residues long. Germline V gene lookup returns CDR1 DFQATT and CDR2 SNEGSKA (reference sequence). DNA for the CDR3: TGCAGCGAAAAGGGAGGGTTCAAGAACACTGAAGCTTTCTTT. Protein sequence: CSEKGGFKNTEAFF.

This clonotype occurred a few times. The genes are TRBV4-3 and TRBJ2-1, with D possibly being TRBD2 (6 bases). The V end was cut by 8 bases, the J end by 6 bases, with 14 bases between. The V gene's germline CDR1 is LGHNA and CDR2 YSLEER. The CDR3 totals 13 residues. The CDR3 region has the DNA TGCGCCAGCGGGAAACGGGGAGGCAATGAGCAGTTCTTC. Amino acids: CASGKRGGNEQFF.

V and J are TRBV7-9 and TRBJ1-5; D gene uncertain. V gave up 2 bases and J gave up 0 bases, with 8 bases separating them. Germline V gene data show CDR1 as SEHNR and CDR2 as FQNEAQ (reference sequence). The CDR3 is 15 residues long. In DNA form, the CDR3 reads TGTGCCAGCAGCTTATCATCCGCTAGCAATCAGCCCCAGCATTTT. Its translation: CASSLSSASNQPQHF.

This clonotype was detected only a few times. The chain has TRBV21-1 and TRBJ1-1; TRBD1, as called in the table, went unchecked against the DNA. TRBV21-1 is annotated as a pseudogene. The CDR3 covers 13 residues. The CDR3 nucleotides read TGTGCCAGCAGCAAAGAGACAGGAGATTTGGCTTTCTTT. Residues: CASSKETGDLAFF.

The chain has TRBV10-3 and TRBJ2-7; no definite D call. The CDR3 length is 14 residues. Per the germline V gene, CDR1 is ENHRY and CDR2 is SYGVKD. Trimming took off 3 bases at V and 2 bases at J, with 11 bases between the two ends. The CDR3 loop reads CAISDPRITYEQYF. The CDR3, as DNA: TGTGCCATCAGTGATCCCCGGATTACCTACGAGCAGTACTTC.

This clonotype came up a few times. The chain combines TRBV30 with TRBJ1-1; D remains unclear. V was shortened by 8 bases and J by 1 base, with 14 bases between the two germline ends. The V gene's germline CDR1 is GTSNPN and CDR2 SVGIG (reference sequence). CDR3 size: 13 residues. The DNA for the CDR3 is TGTGCCCGAGCAAGGCCTACGAACACTGAAGCTTTCTTT. Amino acid sequence: CARARPTNTEAFF.

The chain is built from TRBV4-3 and TRBJ1-2; no definite D call. V shed 1 base and J shed 4 bases, with 19 bases lying between them. Germline CDR1 LGHNA, CDR2 YSLEER. CDR3 length equals 17 residues. CDR3: CASSQGPDRPISYGYTF. CDR3 nucleotides: TGCGCCAGCAGCCAAGGACCGGACCGCCCTATCAGCTATGGCTACACCTTC.

This clonotype came up a few times. The chain couples TRBV4-3 to TRBJ1-6; the D gene is possibly TRBD1 (6 bases). CDR3 size: 15 residues. The germline CDR1 and CDR2 sequences are LGHNA and YSLEER. Trimming cost V 0 bases and J 8 bases, with 11 bases left between them. DNA for the CDR3: TGCGCCAGCAGCCAAGAGTCGGACAGCCATTCACCCCTCCACTTT. As protein: CASSQESDSHSPLHF.

This clonotype was counted only a few times. The chain joins TRBV9 to TRBJ1-2, with TRBD1 identical over 7 bases. J gave up 0 bases and V 3 bases, and 11 bases lay outside the gene matches. CDR3 length equals 17 residues. Germline values: CDR1 SGDLS, CDR2 YYNGEE. The CDR3 nucleotides are TGTGCCAGCAGCGGTTACCGGGACAGTCAAGCTAACTATGGCTACACCTTC. Residues: CASSGYRDSQANYGYTF.

This clonotype was observed a handful of times. This chain links TRBV15 with TRBJ2-2; no definite D call. Germline V gene data show CDR1 as LNHNV and CDR2 as YYDKDF (reference sequence). V lost 0 bases and J 1 base, leaving 6 bases between the germline ends. There are 15 residues in the CDR3. CDR3 loop: CATSRDRLNTGELFF. DNA of the CDR3: TGTGCCACCAGCAGAGACAGGCTGAACACCGGGGAGCTGTTTTTT.

This chain connects TRBV9 to TRBJ2-7; 10 bases line up with TRBD2. V was clipped by 4 bases and J by 5 bases; unmatched bases: 6. Per the germline V gene, CDR1 is SGDLS and CDR2 is YYNGEE. The length of the CDR3 is 14 residues. This CDR3 reads CASSLSGRYDEQYF. CDR3 DNA: TGTGCCAGCAGCCTTAGCGGGAGGTACGACGAGCAGTACTTC.

This clonotype has just a few counts. The chain recombines TRBV7-2 with TRBJ1-3, with D unclear. CDR3 size: 16 residues. Between the trimmed V and J ends, which lost 1 base and 0 bases, there was a span of 10 bases. Germline V CDR1 and CDR2: SGHTA, FQGNSA. CDR3 protein: CASSLVPISSGNTIYF. The CDR3 coding sequence is TGTGCCAGCAGCTTAGTTCCCATCAGCTCTGGAAACACCATATATTTT.

The rearrangement uses TRBV4-2 and TRBJ2-1; D gene ambiguous. The CDR3 consists of 17 residues. Germline V lookup: CDR1 LGHNA, CDR2 YNFKEQ. V lost 1 base to trimming and J lost 0 bases, with 13 bases between them. The DNA of the CDR3 is TGTGCCAGCAGCCAAGCCACCTTAAAAGGCTCCTACAATGAGCAGTTCTTC. This encodes CASSQATLKGSYNEQFF.

This clonotype was detected only a few times. CDR3 DNA: TGTGCCAGCAGTGAATATGACAGGTCGACCCAGCATTTT. Translated: CASSEYDRSTQHF. The genes are TRBV25-1 and TRBJ1-5; possibly TRBD1 for D (6 bases). Germline CDR1 MGHDK, CDR2 SYGVNS. The CDR3 spans 13 residues. V lost 0 bases and J 11 bases, leaving 11 bases between the germline ends.

This clonotype was recorded many times. The chain employs TRBV7-2 and TRBJ1-1; 10 positions agree with TRBD1. Germline V gene lookup returns CDR1 SGHTA and CDR2 FQGNSA. CDR3 length: 15 residues. Trimming removed 5 bases from V and 4 bases from J; junction bases left unmatched: 7. This chain's CDR3 is CASSPRGTGATEAFF. The CDR3 nucleotides are TGTGCCAGCAGCCCAAGAGGGACAGGGGCCACTGAAGCTTTCTTT. The full variable domain, its missing parts supplied by reference TRBV7-2 and TRBJ1-1, is GAGVSQSPSNKVTEKGKDVELRCDPISGHTALYWYRQSLGQGLEFLIYFQGNSAPDKSGLPSDRFSAERTGGSVSTLTIQRTQQEDSAVYLCASSPRGTGATEAFFGQGTRLTVV.

This clonotype has at least ten counts. This chain joins TRBV10-3 and TRBJ2-5; 7 nucleotides line up with TRBD1. The CDR3 consists of 16 residues. Trimming at V came to 3 bases and at J to 5 bases, leaving 12 bases not matched to a gene. Germline V CDR1 and CDR2: ENHRY, SYGVKD. The CDR3 coding sequence is TGTGCCATCAGTGATACCCAGACAGGGAAGTGGGAGACCCAGTACTTC. Its protein is CAISDTQTGKWETQYF.

The chain has TRBV20-1 and TRBJ2-2, with TRBD2 matching 7 bases. J lost 3 bases, V lost 3 bases, and 4 bases had no gene match. This CDR3 has 14 amino acids. Germline V gene data show CDR1 as DFQATT and CDR2 as SNEGSKA (reference sequence). The CDR3 spells CSASDLADTGELFF. DNA of the CDR3: TGCAGTGCTAGTGACCTAGCGGACACCGGGGAGCTGTTTTTT.